This TCR beta chain was documented in a study of blood T cell repertoires in COVID-19. For the study at large: The United States, Italy and Spain supplied acute and convalescent COVID-19 samples. PBMCs, B-cell-depleted T cells, or T cells provided the cDNA or gDNA that made up the material.

The CDR3 consists of 14 residues. The V gene lost 5 bases and the J gene lost 6 bases, with 16 bases spanning the gap. Germline V gene sequence: CDR1 SEHNR, CDR2 FQNEAQ (reference sequence). Seattle's enrolled individuals joined amid active infection and were then monitored longitudinally. How the authors handled the data: Counts of nucleated cells, estimated from reference gene primer amplification, were obtained. Some clones are missing from TCRdb's copy, which holds only in-frame ones; the method was immunoSEQ multiplex PCR. V, J and clone size are those of that table, while D and trimming were read from the DNA. The profile shows over 150,000 clones, nearly 90% of them singletons.

The chain joins TRBV7-9 to TRBJ1-2; a weak D match, TRBD1 (5 bases). The sample comprised peripheral blood. The sequence derives from a man aged 50-60 years with COVID-19, enrolled during active disease. The chain's CDR3 is CASSGTRARHGYTF. As DNA, the CDR3 is TGTGCCAGCAGCGGAACCAGGGCCCGACATGGCTACACCTTC.